A single sample gave rise to the 16 T cell receptor beta chains below, sequenced in a study of technical replicates of blood from a handful of donors. Clones were read by immunoSEQ multiplex PCR, and TCRdb kept only the in-frame ones, dropping some. This sample yields 70,000 to 85,000 clones, of which 90% to 95% are seen a single time; roughly 0.28% belongs to the top ten. Material: T cells isolated from PBMCs. These receptors originate from a human donor in good health.

V usage is TRBV11-2 and J usage is TRBJ2-5, with TRBD1 identical over 7 bases. The junction had 11 bases not matched to a gene; V was cut back by 7 bases and J by 3 bases. The length of the CDR3 is 15 residues. Looked up from germline, CDR1 is SGHAT and CDR2 is FQNNGV. This chain's CDR3 is CASTDQTDREETQYF. The CDR3 coding sequence is TGTGCCAGCACCGATCAGACCGACAGGGAAGAGACCCAGTACTTC.

V and J are TRBV10-1 and TRBJ1-2, with TRBD1 identical over 12 bases. CDR1 and CDR2 (germline): WNHNN, SYGVQD (reference sequence). J gave up 6 bases and V 5 bases, and 10 bases lay outside the gene matches. CDR3 length equals 16 residues. In DNA, the CDR3 is TGCGCCAGCAGTTATCTACGGGACAGGGGGCCGGATGGCTACACCTTC. It is translated as CASSYLRDRGPDGYTF.

This clone was counted a few times. V gene TRBV5-4 combines with J gene TRBJ2-1; TRBD2 matches 8 bases. This CDR3 is 16 amino acids long. In germline, CDR1 is SGHNT, CDR2 YYREEE (reference sequence). J gave up 2 bases and V 4 bases, and 8 bases lay outside the gene matches. CDR3 in DNA: TGTGCCAGCAGCCGACTAAGCGGGAGCGCCTACAATGAGCAGTTCTTC. Its protein product is CASSRLSGSAYNEQFF.

The chain carries TRBV5-1 and TRBJ2-2; 11 bases align to TRBD2. The CDR3 is 17 amino acids. The germline CDR1 and CDR2 sequences are SGHRS and YFSETQ. V shed 3 bases, J shed 4 bases, and the junction held 8 bases outside the gene matches. CDR3 protein: CASSSALAGGGTGELFF. The CDR3 nucleotides read TGCGCCAGCAGCTCCGCCCTAGCGGGAGGTGGCACCGGGGAGCTGTTTTTT.

The chain employs TRBV28 and TRBJ2-2; 7 bases match TRBD1. Looked up from germline, CDR1 is MDHEN and CDR2 is SYDVKM. This CDR3 spans 14 amino acids. V lost 7 bases and J lost 5; bases outside the gene matches: 7. The CDR3 spells CASIEQGYTGELFF. The CDR3 DNA sequence: TGTGCCAGCATTGAACAGGGGTATACCGGGGAGCTGTTTTTT.

The rearrangement links TRBV9 to TRBJ2-6; D possibly corresponds to TRBD1 (6 bases). Germline loops: CDR1 SGDLS, CDR2 YYNGEE. The CDR3 spans 15 residues. The germline V and J ends were trimmed by 0 bases and 4 bases, with 8 bases remaining between them. CDR3 sequence reads: CASSVVGAGANVLTF. CDR3 sequence (DNA): TGTGCCAGCAGCGTAGTGGGGGCCGGGGCCAACGTCCTGACTTTC.

The CDR3 nucleotides read TGTGCCAGCAGTTACTCGATGGGACAGGGACGGAACACCATATATTTT. Translated, it gives CASSYSMGQGRNTIYF. The J gene is TRBJ1-3, the V gene TRBV6-5, with TRBD1 matching over 9 bases. Germline V gene sequence: CDR1 MNHEY, CDR2 SVGAGI. Trimming removed 0 bases from V and 7 bases from J; junction bases left unmatched: 7. The length of the CDR3 is 16 residues.

The chain is built from TRBV6-1 and TRBJ1-1, with D possibly being TRBD1 (5 bases). The CDR3 runs to 15 residues. Trimming cost V 3 bases and J 0 bases, with 11 bases left between them. Germline CDR1 MNHNS, CDR2 SASEGT. Here the CDR3 DNA reads TGTGCCAGCAGTGACCCGACAGTAATGAACACTGAAGCTTTCTTT. As protein: CASSDPTVMNTEAFF.

This clone has just one count. The genes are TRBV28 and TRBJ1-1; D is possibly TRBD1 (5 bases). The CDR3 contains 14 residues. CDR1 is MDHEN, CDR2 SYDVKM, per germline. Trimming left V 3 bases short and J 2 bases short, with 10 bases between. CDR3 amino acids: CASSFEQVNTEAFF. The CDR3 DNA reads TGTGCCAGCAGTTTTGAACAGGTTAACACTGAAGCTTTCTTT.

This clone was seen a single time. The V call is TRBV6-1, the J call TRBJ2-3; TRBD2 agrees at 7 bases. Germline V gives CDR1 MNHNS, CDR2 SASEGT. The CDR3 is 16 residues long. The V and J ends lost 4 bases and 6 bases, in that order; junction bases with no gene match: 13. As DNA, the CDR3 is TGTGCCAGCAGTGCCCGGGGGGACGGGATCGGGGATACGCAGTATTTT. Translation gives CASSARGDGIGDTQYF.

Concerning this clone: Other DNA sequences in the same sample also yield this CDR3. The chain combines TRBV9 with TRBJ1-1; no definite D call. The CDR3 contains 13 residues. V was shortened by 0 bases and J by 1 base, with 4 bases between the two germline ends. CDR1 SGDLS and CDR2 YYNGEE come from the germline V gene. Here the CDR3 DNA reads TGTGCCAGCAGCGTAGGCAGGAACACTGAAGCTTTCTTT. Amino acid sequence: CASSVGRNTEAFF.

The chain links TRBV29-1 to TRBJ1-2, with 7 bases matching TRBD1. J lost 8 bases, V lost 6 bases, and 6 bases had no gene match. The germline V gene encodes CDR1 SQVTM and CDR2 ANQGSEA. The CDR3 totals 11 residues. CDR3 coding DNA: TGCAGCGTATGGACAGGTTGGGGCTACACCTTC. This sequence encodes CSVWTGWGYTF.

Concerning this clone itself: Additional DNA sequences in this sample encode the identical CDR3. CDR3 nucleotide sequence: TGTGCCAGCAGTTTATCGGACAGGGAAGAAAAACTGTTTTTT. Protein: CASSLSDREEKLFF. V gene TRBV27 combines with J gene TRBJ1-4, with 8 bases lining up with TRBD1. The junction had 2 bases not matched to a gene; V was cut back by 0 bases and J by 8 bases. The CDR3 is 14 amino acids. Germline CDR1 reads MNHEY; CDR2 reads SMNVEV (reference sequence).

V and J are TRBV19 and TRBJ2-1; D may be TRBD1 (5 bases). CDR1 and CDR2 from the germline V gene are LNHDA and SQIVND (reference sequence). The V end was cut by 3 bases, the J end by 7 bases, with 7 bases between. The CDR3 has 12 amino acids. The CDR3 protein is CASSIDRNEQFF. Here the CDR3 DNA reads TGTGCCAGTAGTATCGACAGAAATGAGCAGTTCTTC.

This sequence joins TRBV7-9 and TRBJ2-7; unclear D gene. The V end lost 2 bases, the J end lost 0 bases, and 14 bases lay between the germline ends. There are 16 residues in the CDR3. In germline, CDR1 is SEHNR, CDR2 FQNEAQ (reference sequence). CDR3 amino acids: CASSLSQSGISYEQYF. DNA for the CDR3: TGTGCCAGCAGCTTATCGCAGTCAGGTATCTCCTACGAGCAGTACTTC.

This chain connects TRBV5-5 to TRBJ2-4, with 8 nucleotides matching TRBD2. This CDR3 spans 14 amino acids. Germline V gene sequence: CDR1 SGHKS, CDR2 YYEKEE (reference sequence). J gave up 10 bases and V 4 bases, and 10 bases lay outside the gene matches. The CDR3 DNA follows: TGTGCCAGCAGCCTGGACCCCGGGACTAGTATTCAGTACTTC. Protein: CASSLDPGTSIQYF.